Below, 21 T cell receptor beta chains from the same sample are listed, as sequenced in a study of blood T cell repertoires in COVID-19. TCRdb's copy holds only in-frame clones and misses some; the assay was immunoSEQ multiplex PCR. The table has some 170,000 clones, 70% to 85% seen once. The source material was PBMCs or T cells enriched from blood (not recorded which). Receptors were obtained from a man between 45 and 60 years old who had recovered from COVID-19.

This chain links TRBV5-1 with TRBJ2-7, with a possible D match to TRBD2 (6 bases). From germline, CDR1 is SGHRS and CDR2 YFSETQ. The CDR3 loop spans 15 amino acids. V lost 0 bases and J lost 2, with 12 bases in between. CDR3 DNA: TGCGCCAGCAGCTTGGGGTCCTCGGGGGCCTACGAGCAGTACTTC. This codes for CASSLGSSGAYEQYF.

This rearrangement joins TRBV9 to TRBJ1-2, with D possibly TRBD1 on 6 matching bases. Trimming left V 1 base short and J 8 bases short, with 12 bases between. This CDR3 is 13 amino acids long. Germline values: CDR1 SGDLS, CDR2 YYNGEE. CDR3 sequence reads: CASSVMGARGYTF. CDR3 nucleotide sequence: TGTGCCAGCAGCGTAATGGGGGCAAGGGGCTACACCTTC.

The CDR3 region has the DNA TGCAGTGCTAGTGATGCAGGAAGATATAGCAATCAGCCCCAGCATTTT. Amino acid sequence: CSASDAGRYSNQPQHF. The V and J genes are TRBV20-1 and TRBJ1-5; D call uncertain. The CDR3 sequence is 16 residues long. V was trimmed by 3 bases and J by 0 bases, leaving 15 bases between them. Germline V gene data show CDR1 as DFQATT and CDR2 as SNEGSKA (reference sequence).

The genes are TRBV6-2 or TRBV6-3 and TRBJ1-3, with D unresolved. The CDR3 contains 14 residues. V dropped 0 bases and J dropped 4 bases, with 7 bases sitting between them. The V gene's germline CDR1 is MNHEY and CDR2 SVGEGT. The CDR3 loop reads CASSYSTGGNTIYF. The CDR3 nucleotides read TGTGCCAGCAGTTACTCGACTGGGGGAAACACCATATATTTT.

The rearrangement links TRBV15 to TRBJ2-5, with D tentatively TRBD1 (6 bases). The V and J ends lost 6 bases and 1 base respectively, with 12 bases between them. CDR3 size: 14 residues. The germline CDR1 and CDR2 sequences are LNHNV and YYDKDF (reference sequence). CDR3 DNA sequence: TGTGCCACCAGGCGGCAGGGGCGCCAAGAGACCCAGTACTTC. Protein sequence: CATRRQGRQETQYF.

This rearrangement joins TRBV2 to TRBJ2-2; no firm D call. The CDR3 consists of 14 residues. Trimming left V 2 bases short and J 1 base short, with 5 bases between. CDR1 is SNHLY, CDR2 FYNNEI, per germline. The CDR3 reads CASSENRNTGELFF. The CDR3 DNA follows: TGTGCCAGCAGTGAAAATCGGAACACCGGGGAGCTGTTTTTT.

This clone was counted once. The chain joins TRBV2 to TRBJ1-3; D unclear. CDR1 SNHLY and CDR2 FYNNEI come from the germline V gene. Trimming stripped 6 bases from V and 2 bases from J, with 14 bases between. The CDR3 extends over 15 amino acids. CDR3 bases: TGTGCCAGCAGAGCAACGGGGAGTACTGGAAACACCATATATTTT. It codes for CASRATGSTGNTIYF.

The CDR3 DNA follows: TGCGCCAGCAGCGCCCGGACAGTAGATAATTCACCCCTCCACTTT. Encoded protein: CASSARTVDNSPLHF. The chain is built from TRBV5-1 and TRBJ1-6; possibly TRBD1 for D (6 bases). V lost 4 bases to trimming and J lost 5 bases, with 13 bases between them. Germline CDR1 reads SGHRS; CDR2 reads YFSETQ. This CDR3 has 15 residues.

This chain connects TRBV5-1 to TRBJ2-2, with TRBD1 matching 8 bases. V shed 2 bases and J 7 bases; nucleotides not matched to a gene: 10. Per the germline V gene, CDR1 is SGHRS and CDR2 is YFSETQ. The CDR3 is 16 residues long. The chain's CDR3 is CASSLRGTGGVGELFF. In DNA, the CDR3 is TGCGCCAGCAGCTTACGGGGGACAGGAGGAGTCGGGGAGCTGTTTTTT. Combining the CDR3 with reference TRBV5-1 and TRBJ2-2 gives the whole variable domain KAGVTQTPRYLIKTRGQQVTLSCSPISGHRSVSWYQQTPGQGLQFLFEYFSETQRNKGNFPGRFSGRQFSNSRSEMNVSTLELGDSALYLCASSLRGTGGVGELFFGEGSRLTVL.

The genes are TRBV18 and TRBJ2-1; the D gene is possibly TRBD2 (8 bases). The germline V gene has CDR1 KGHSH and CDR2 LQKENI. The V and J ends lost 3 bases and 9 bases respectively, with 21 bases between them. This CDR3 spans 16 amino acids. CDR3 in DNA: TGTGCCAGCTCACCTAGGACTAGCAGGGGGATAGGTGAGCAGTTCTTC. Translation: CASSPRTSRGIGEQFF. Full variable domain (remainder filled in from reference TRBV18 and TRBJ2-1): NAGVMQNPRHLVRRRGQEARLRCSPMKGHSHVYWYRQLPEEGLKFMVYLQKENIIDESGMPKERFSAEFPKEGPSILRIQQVVRGDSAAYFCASSPRTSRGIGEQFFGPGTRLTVL.

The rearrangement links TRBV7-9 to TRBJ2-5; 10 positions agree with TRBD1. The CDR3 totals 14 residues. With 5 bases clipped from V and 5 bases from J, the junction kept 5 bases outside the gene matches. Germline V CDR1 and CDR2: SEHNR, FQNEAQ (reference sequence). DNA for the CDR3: TGTGCCAGCAGCAAAGACAGGGGGCGGGAGACCCAGTACTTC. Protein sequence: CASSKDRGRETQYF. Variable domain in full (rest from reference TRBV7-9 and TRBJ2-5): DTGVSQNPRHKITKRGQNVTFRCDPISEHNRLYWYRQTLGQGPEFLTYFQNEAQLEKSRLLSDRFSAERPKGSFSTLEIQRTEQGDSAMYLCASSKDRGRETQYFGPGTRLLVL.

The CDR3 region has the DNA TGTGCCTGGAGTCCTGCAGGAAACATTCAGTACTTC. Its protein product is CAWSPAGNIQYF. The chain combines TRBV30 with TRBJ2-4; no clear D gene. Germline assignment: CDR1 GTSNPN and CDR2 SVGIG (reference sequence). The V and J ends lost 2 bases and 6 bases respectively, with 8 bases between them. The CDR3 loop spans 12 amino acids. Combining the CDR3 with reference TRBV30 and TRBJ2-4 gives the whole variable domain SQTIHQWPATLVQPVGSPLSLECTVEGTSNPNLYWYRQAAGRGLQLLFYSVGIGQISSEVPQNLSASRPQDRQFILSSKKLLLSDSGFYLCAWSPAGNIQYFGAGTRLSVL.

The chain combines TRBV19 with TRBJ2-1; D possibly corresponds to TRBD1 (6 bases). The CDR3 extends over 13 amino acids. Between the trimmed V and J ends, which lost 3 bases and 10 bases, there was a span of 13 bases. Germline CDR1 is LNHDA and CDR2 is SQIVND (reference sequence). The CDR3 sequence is CASSILGAREQFF. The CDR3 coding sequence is TGTGCCAGTAGTATTCTGGGGGCAAGGGAGCAGTTCTTC.

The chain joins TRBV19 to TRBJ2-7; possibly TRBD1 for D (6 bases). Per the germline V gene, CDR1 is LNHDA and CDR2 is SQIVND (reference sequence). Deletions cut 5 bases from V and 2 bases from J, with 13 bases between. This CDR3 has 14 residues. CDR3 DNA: TGTGCCAGTAGTGCATGGGACAAGACCTACGAGCAGTACTTC. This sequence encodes CASSAWDKTYEQYF.

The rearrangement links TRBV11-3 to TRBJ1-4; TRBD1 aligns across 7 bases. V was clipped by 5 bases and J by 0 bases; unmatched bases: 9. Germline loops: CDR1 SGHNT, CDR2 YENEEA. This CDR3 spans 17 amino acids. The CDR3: CASSPGTAGATNEKLFF. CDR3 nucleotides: TGTGCCAGCAGCCCCGGGACAGCGGGGGCAACTAATGAAAAACTGTTTTTT.

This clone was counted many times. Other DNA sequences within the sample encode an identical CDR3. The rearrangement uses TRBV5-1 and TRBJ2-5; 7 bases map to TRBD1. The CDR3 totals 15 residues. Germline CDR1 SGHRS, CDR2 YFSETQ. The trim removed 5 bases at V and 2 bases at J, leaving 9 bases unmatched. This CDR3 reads CASSSDRVGQETQYF. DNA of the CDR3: TGCGCCAGCAGTTCAGACAGGGTCGGACAAGAGACCCAGTACTTC. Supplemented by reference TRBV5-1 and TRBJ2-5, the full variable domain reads KAGVTQTPRYLIKTRGQQVTLSCSPISGHRSVSWYQQTPGQGLQFLFEYFSETQRNKGNFPGRFSGRQFSNSRSEMNVSTLELGDSALYLCASSSDRVGQETQYFGPGTRLLVL.

CDR3 amino acids: CASSFGGWRTEAFF. In DNA, the CDR3 is TGTGCCAGCAGCTTCGGGGGGTGGAGGACTGAAGCTTTCTTT. The V call is TRBV14, the J call TRBJ1-1, with D perhaps TRBD1 (5 bases). CDR1 and CDR2 from the germline V gene are SGHDN and FVKESK. This CDR3 comprises 14 residues. V was shortened by 5 bases and J by 5 bases, with 15 bases between the two germline ends.

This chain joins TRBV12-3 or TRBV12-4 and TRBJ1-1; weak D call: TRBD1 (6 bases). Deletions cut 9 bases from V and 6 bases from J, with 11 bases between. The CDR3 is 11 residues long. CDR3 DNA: TGTGCCAGTACAAAGGGGGCTGAAGCTTTCTTT. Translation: CASTKGAEAFF.

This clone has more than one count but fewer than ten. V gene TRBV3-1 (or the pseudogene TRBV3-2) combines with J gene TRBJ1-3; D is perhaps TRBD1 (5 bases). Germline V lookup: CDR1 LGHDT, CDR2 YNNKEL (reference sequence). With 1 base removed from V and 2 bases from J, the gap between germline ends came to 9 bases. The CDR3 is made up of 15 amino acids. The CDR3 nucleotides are TGTGCCAGCAGCCAAGCGGGGGTGGCTGGAAACACCATATATTTT. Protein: CASSQAGVAGNTIYF.

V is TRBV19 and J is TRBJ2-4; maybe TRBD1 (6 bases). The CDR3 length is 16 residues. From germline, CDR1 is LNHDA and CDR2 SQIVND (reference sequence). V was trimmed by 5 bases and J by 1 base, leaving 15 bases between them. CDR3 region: CASSQQGEWAKNIQYF. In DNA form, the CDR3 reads TGTGCCAGTAGTCAACAGGGTGAATGGGCCAAAAACATTCAGTACTTC.

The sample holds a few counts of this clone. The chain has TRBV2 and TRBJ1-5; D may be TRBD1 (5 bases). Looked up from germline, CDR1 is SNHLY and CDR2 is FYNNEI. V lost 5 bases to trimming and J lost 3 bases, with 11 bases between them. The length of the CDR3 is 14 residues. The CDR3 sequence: CASSTQGYNQPQHF. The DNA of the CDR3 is TGTGCCAGCAGTACGCAGGGATACAATCAGCCCCAGCATTTT.